Shown below are 23 T cell receptor beta chains from a single sample sequenced in a study of early T cells in non-severe SARS-CoV-2 infection. TCRdb independently ran MiXCR on the 5' RACE reads; one entry per CDR3 protein. The sample holds tens of thousands of distinct CDR3 sequences; approximately 11% are singletons and the top ten take approximately 5.9%. Sequencing was done on a sample of whole blood. The receptors come from an adult who was a healthcare worker with PCR-confirmed SARS-CoV-2 infection or an uninfected control (not recorded which).

The chain combines TRBV5-1 with TRBJ1-1, with TRBD1 identical over 7 bases. This CDR3 has 14 residues. CDR1 is SGHRS, CDR2 YFSETQ, per germline. V trimming: 4 bases; J trimming: 4 bases; junction bases outside the gene matches: 7. The CDR3 region is CASSGPGTVTEAFF. As DNA, the CDR3 is TGCGCCAGCAGCGGGCCCGGGACAGTCACTGAAGCTTTCTTT.

This clonotype was seen ten or more times. V gene TRBV7-9 combines with J gene TRBJ1-6; 9 nucleotides align to TRBD1. Germline V gives CDR1 SEHNR, CDR2 FQNEAQ (reference sequence). V lost 5 bases to trimming and J lost 10 bases; unmatched junction nucleotides: 9. The CDR3 contains 15 residues. The CDR3 region has the DNA TGTGCCAGCAGCGGGGGACAGGGAACTTGGTCACCCCTCCACTTT. It yields the protein CASSGGQGTWSPLHF. The whole variable domain, filled in from reference TRBV7-9 and TRBJ1-6, reads DTGVSQNPRHKITKRGQNVTFRCDPISEHNRLYWYRQTLGQGPEFLTYFQNEAQLEKSRLLSDRFSAERPKGSFSTLEIQRTEQGDSAMYLCASSGGQGTWSPLHFGNGTRLTVT.

This clonotype was counted between two and nine times. The chain employs TRBV6-1 and TRBJ2-7, with 11 bases aligning to TRBD2. Trimming cost V 1 base and J 2 bases; bases outside gene matches: 10. CDR3 length: 18 amino acids. Germline CDR1 and CDR2: MNHNS and SASEGT. CDR3 amino acids: CASSEEISGRVPAYEQYF. The CDR3 DNA sequence: TGTGCCAGCAGTGAAGAGATTAGCGGGAGGGTCCCCGCCTACGAGCAGTACTTC.

V and J are TRBV4-1 and TRBJ2-4; D remains ambiguous. The CDR3 extends over 17 amino acids. V gave up 0 bases and J gave up 0 bases, with 12 bases separating them. Germline lookup yields CDR1 MGHRA and CDR2 YSYEKL. CDR3 residues: CASSQDRGPIAKNIQYF. The CDR3 DNA reads TGCGCCAGCAGCCAAGATAGAGGCCCTATAGCCAAAAACATTCAGTACTTC.

This clonotype was counted ten times or more. The chain has TRBV28 and TRBJ1-5; D unclear. V lost 8 bases and J lost 2, with 10 bases in between. Germline V gives CDR1 MDHEN, CDR2 SYDVKM. This CDR3 is built from 13 residues. The CDR3 region is CASGLTGNQPQHF. CDR3 coding DNA: TGTGCCAGCGGTCTGACTGGCAATCAGCCCCAGCATTTT.

The genes are TRBV27 and TRBJ1-1; 7 bases agree with TRBD1. The CDR3 totals 13 residues. V lost 3 bases and J lost 4; bases outside the gene matches: 2. CDR1 and CDR2 from the germline V gene are MNHEY and SMNVEV (reference sequence). The CDR3 DNA is TGTGCCAGCAGTTTCAACAGGGGCACTGAAGCTTTCTTT. This translates into CASSFNRGTEAFF.

This clonotype has at least ten counts. The chain combines TRBV28 with TRBJ2-5; 9 bases align to TRBD2. The CDR3 loop spans 17 amino acids. Trimming at V came to 3 bases and at J to 5 bases, leaving 13 bases not matched to a gene. The germline V gene has CDR1 MDHEN and CDR2 SYDVKM. CDR3 region: CASSFRIIAGAGETQYF. The CDR3, as DNA: TGTGCCAGCAGTTTCCGGATCATAGCGGGAGCGGGTGAGACCCAGTACTTC.

This clonotype came up many times. The rearrangement links TRBV7-9 to TRBJ2-3; D is perhaps TRBD1 (6 bases). V was pared by 5 bases and J by 0 bases, with 12 bases between. The germline V gene encodes CDR1 SEHNR and CDR2 FQNEAQ (reference sequence). The CDR3 is 15 amino acids. CDR3 in amino acids: CASSPQGPSTDTQYF. CDR3 coding DNA: TGTGCCAGCAGCCCGCAGGGGCCTAGCACAGATACGCAGTATTTT.

This clonotype occurred a few times. This chain connects TRBV4-3 to TRBJ2-5, with D tentatively TRBD2 (6 bases). V gave up 3 bases and J gave up 5 bases, with 16 bases separating them. The germline V gene has CDR1 LGHNA and CDR2 YSLEER. The CDR3 has 15 residues. In DNA form, the CDR3 reads TGCGCCAGCAGCCAGACGGTGGCGGGAACCGAGACCCAGTACTTC. It codes for CASSQTVAGTETQYF.

This clonotype was detected a few times. The V gene is TRBV5-6, the J gene TRBJ1-1; 7 bases fit TRBD1. The CDR3 extends over 13 amino acids. Germline lookup yields CDR1 SGHDT and CDR2 YYEEEE. V lost 5 bases and J lost 4; bases outside the gene matches: 5. Here the CDR3 reads CASSIAGGTEAFF. The CDR3 bases are TGTGCCAGCAGTATAGCAGGGGGCACTGAAGCTTTCTTT.

Many counts were recorded for this clonotype. The chain is built from TRBV5-1 and TRBJ2-3, with TRBD2 matching over 10 bases. The germline gives CDR1 SGHRS, CDR2 YFSETQ. The V and J ends lost 2 bases and 7 bases, in that order; junction bases with no gene match: 4. CDR3 length: 14 amino acids. The CDR3 protein is CASSLLAGLHTQYF. The CDR3 nucleotides are TGCGCCAGCAGCTTACTAGCGGGACTACATACGCAGTATTTT.

The rearrangement uses TRBV19 and TRBJ2-2, with unresolved D. The length of the CDR3 is 11 residues. CDR1 and CDR2 (germline): LNHDA, SQIVND (reference sequence). With 4 bases removed from V and 6 bases from J, the gap between germline ends came to 3 bases. The CDR3 sequence is CASSSPGELFF. DNA of the CDR3: TGTGCCAGTAGTAGCCCCGGGGAGCTGTTTTTT.

The rearrangement joins TRBV5-1 to TRBJ1-1; D is perhaps TRBD1 (6 bases). Germline CDR1 and CDR2: SGHRS and YFSETQ. This CDR3 is 15 amino acids long. With 2 bases removed from V and 0 bases from J, the gap between germline ends came to 11 bases. CDR3 DNA sequence: TGCGCCAGCAGCTTTTCCGGGGGCCTGAACACTGAAGCTTTCTTT. Translated: CASSFSGGLNTEAFF.

This clonotype was counted a few times. V and J are TRBV12-3 or TRBV12-4 and TRBJ2-3; D gene ambiguous. Trimming took off 6 bases at V and 5 bases at J, with 12 bases between the two ends. This CDR3 contains 13 residues. CDR3 bases: TGTGCCAGCAGCACCTACTCGGGAGATACGCAGTATTTT. Amino acid sequence: CASSTYSGDTQYF.

The sample holds a few counts of this clonotype. This chain uses TRBV2 with TRBJ2-7; unclear D gene. Germline assignment: CDR1 SNHLY and CDR2 FYNNEI. The CDR3 runs 11 residues. Trimming shortened V by 8 bases and J by 6 bases, and 11 bases separated the two germline ends. The CDR3 sequence is CASGVSLEQYF. The CDR3 DNA follows: TGTGCCAGCGGAGTGTCCCTCGAGCAGTACTTC.

In this sample, this clonotype turned up a few times. The rearrangement uses TRBV7-9 and TRBJ2-7, with 11 bases matching TRBD2. V trimming: 1 base; J trimming: 5 bases; junction bases outside the gene matches: 7. Per the germline V gene, CDR1 is SEHNR and CDR2 is FQNEAQ (reference sequence). This CDR3 spans 16 amino acids. CDR3 sequence reads: CASSLVTSGNGDEQYF. DNA of the CDR3: TGTGCCAGCAGCTTAGTGACTAGCGGGAACGGGGACGAGCAGTACTTC.

This clonotype came up many times. CDR3 sequence reads: CASSLAGNTEAFF. CDR3 DNA: TGTGCCAGCAGCTTAGCGGGAAACACTGAAGCTTTCTTT. The V and J genes are TRBV7-2 and TRBJ1-1; D call uncertain. CDR3 size: 13 residues. The germline V gene encodes CDR1 SGHTA and CDR2 FQGNSA. Trimming pared 0 bases from V and 2 bases from J, leaving 4 bases between.

Many counts were recorded for this clonotype. The chain joins TRBV28 to TRBJ1-1; D gene ambiguous. V lost 8 bases and J 1 base, leaving 2 bases between the germline ends. The CDR3 contains 10 residues. Germline values: CDR1 MDHEN, CDR2 SYDVKM. The CDR3 region is CASGNTEAFF. DNA for the CDR3: TGTGCCAGCGGGAACACTGAAGCTTTCTTT.

This clonotype was counted many times. The chain couples TRBV20-1 to TRBJ2-2, with TRBD1 matching 8 bases. Trimming cost V 2 bases and J 7 bases; bases outside gene matches: 3. This CDR3 region has 13 residues. Germline CDR1 and CDR2: DFQATT and SNEGSKA (reference sequence). The CDR3: CSARKQGGGELFF. CDR3 DNA: TGCAGTGCTAGAAAACAGGGGGGCGGGGAGCTGTTTTTT.

The chain employs TRBV19 and TRBJ2-7; perhaps TRBD2 as D (6 bases). The CDR3 length is 15 residues. V lost 1 base and J lost 3, with 13 bases in between. CDR1 and CDR2 (germline): LNHDA, SQIVND (reference sequence). CDR3 DNA sequence: TGTGCCAGTAGTATAGGGGGACTTTTAAACTACGAGCAGTACTTC. It is translated as CASSIGGLLNYEQYF. Using reference TRBV19 and TRBJ2-7 for the parts outside the CDR3, the full variable domain is DGGITQSPKYLFRKEGQNVTLSCEQNLNHDAMYWYRQDPGQGLRLIYYSQIVNDFQKGDIAEGYSVSREKKESFPLTVTSAQKNPTAFYLCASSIGGLLNYEQYFGPGTRLTVT.

A few counts support this clonotype. The chain employs TRBV7-8 and TRBJ2-5; TRBD2 agrees at 13 bases. The CDR3 is 16 amino acids. Trimming at V came to 1 base and at J to 3 bases, leaving 2 bases not matched to a gene. Germline V gene sequence: CDR1 SGHVS, CDR2 FQNEAQ. CDR3 loop: CASSLGTSGSEETQYF. Written as DNA, the CDR3 is TGTGCCAGCAGCTTAGGGACTAGCGGGAGTGAAGAGACCCAGTACTTC.

In this sample, this clonotype turned up a few times. The chain links TRBV12-3 or TRBV12-4 to TRBJ1-5; no firm D call. Trimming left V 6 bases short and J 9 bases short, with 9 bases between. There are 11 residues in the CDR3. CDR3 residues: CASSSRGPQHF. In DNA form, the CDR3 reads TGTGCCAGCAGCTCCCGGGGGCCCCAGCATTTT.

This clonotype was seen more than once but under ten times. CDR3 sequence: CASRWTSGLGNTGELFF. CDR3 nucleotides: TGTGCCAGCAGATGGACTAGCGGCCTGGGGAACACCGGGGAGCTGTTTTTT. The rearrangement joins TRBV2 to TRBJ2-2; 10 nucleotides align to TRBD2. The CDR3 length is 17 residues. The trim removed 6 bases at V and 1 base at J, leaving 8 bases unmatched. Per germline, CDR1 SNHLY and CDR2 FYNNEI. The full variable domain, rest sourced from reference TRBV2 and TRBJ2-2, is EPEVTQTPSHQVTQMGQEVILRCVPISNHLYFYWYRQILGQKVEFLVSFYNNEISEKSEIFDDQFSVERPDGSNFTLKIRSTKLEDSAMYFCASRWTSGLGNTGELFFGEGSRLTVL.